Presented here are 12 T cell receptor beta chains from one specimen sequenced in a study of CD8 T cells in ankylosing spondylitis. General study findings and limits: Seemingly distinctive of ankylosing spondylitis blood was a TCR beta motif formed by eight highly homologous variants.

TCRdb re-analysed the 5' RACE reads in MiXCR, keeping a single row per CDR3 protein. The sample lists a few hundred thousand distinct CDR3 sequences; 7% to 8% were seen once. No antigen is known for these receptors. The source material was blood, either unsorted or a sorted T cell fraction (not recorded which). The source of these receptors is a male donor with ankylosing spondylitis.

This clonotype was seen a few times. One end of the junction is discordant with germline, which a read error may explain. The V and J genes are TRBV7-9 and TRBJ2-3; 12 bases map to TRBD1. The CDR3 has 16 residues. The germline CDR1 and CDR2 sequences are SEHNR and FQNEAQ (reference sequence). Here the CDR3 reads CASSSSGTGGPDTQYF. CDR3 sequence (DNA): TGCGCCAGCAGCTCGTCCGGGACAGGGGGCCCAGATACGCAGTATTTT.

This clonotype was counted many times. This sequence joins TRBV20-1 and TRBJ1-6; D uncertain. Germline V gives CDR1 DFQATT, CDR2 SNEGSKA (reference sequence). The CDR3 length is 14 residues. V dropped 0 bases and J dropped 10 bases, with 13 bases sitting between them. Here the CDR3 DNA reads TGCAGTGCTAGAGATTTTCTCGCGGGATCACCCCTCCACTTT. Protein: CSARDFLAGSPLHF.

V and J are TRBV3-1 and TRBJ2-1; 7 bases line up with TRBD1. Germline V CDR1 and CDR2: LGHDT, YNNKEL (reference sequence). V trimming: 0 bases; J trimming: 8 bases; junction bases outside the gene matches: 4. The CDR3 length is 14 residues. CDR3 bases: TGTGCCAGCAGCCAAGATCGACAGGGCTATGAGCAGTTCTTC. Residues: CASSQDRQGYEQFF.

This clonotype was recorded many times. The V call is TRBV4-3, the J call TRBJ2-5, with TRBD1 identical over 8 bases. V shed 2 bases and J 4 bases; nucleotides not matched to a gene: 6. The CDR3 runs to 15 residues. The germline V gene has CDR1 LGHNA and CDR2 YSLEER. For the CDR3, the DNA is TGCGCCAGCAGCCAACAGGACAGGGCAGGAGAGACCCAGTACTTC. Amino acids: CASSQQDRAGETQYF.

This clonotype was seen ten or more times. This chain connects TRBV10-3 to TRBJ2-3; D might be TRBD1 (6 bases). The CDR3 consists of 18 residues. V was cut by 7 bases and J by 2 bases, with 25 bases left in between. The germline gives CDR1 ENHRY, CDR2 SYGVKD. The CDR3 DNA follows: TGTGCCATCATGGTCATGGGGGCGCAGGGTCATTCCACAGATACGCAGTATTTT. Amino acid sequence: CAIMVMGAQGHSTDTQYF.

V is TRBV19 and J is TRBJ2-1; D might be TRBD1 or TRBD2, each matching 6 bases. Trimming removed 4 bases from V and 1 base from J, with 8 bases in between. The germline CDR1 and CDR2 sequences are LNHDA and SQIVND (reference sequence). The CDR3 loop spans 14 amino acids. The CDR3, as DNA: TGTGCCAGTAGTAAGGGGGGTTCCTACAATGAGCAGTTCTTC. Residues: CASSKGGSYNEQFF.

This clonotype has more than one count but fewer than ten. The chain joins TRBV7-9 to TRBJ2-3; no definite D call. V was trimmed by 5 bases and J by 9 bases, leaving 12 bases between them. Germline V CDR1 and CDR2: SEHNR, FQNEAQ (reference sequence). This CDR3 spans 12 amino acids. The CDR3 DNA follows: TGTGCCAGCAGCCCTGGACGGACCACGCAGTATTTT. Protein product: CASSPGRTTQYF. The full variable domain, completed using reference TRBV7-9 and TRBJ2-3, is DTGVSQNPRHKITKRGQNVTFRCDPISEHNRLYWYRQTLGQGPEFLTYFQNEAQLEKSRLLSDRFSAERPKGSFSTLEIQRTEQGDSAMYLCASSPGRTTQYFGPGTRLTVL.

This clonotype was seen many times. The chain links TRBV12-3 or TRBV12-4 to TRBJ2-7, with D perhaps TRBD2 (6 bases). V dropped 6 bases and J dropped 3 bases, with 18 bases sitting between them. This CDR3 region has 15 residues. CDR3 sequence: CASRSGGDPDYEQYF. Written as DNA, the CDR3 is TGTGCCAGCAGAAGCGGAGGGGACCCCGACTACGAGCAGTACTTC.

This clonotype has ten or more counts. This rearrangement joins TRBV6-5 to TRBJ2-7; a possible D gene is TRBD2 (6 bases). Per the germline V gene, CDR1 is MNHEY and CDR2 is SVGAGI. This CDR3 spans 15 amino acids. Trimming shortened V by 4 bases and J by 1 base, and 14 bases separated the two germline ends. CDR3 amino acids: CASSWRRERSYEQYF. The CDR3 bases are TGTGCCAGCAGTTGGCGGAGGGAACGGTCCTACGAGCAGTACTTC.

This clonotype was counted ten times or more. The CDR3 sequence is CASSQRPAIATNEKLFF. CDR3 nucleotide sequence: TGCGCCAGCAGCCAACGCCCGGCGATTGCAACTAATGAAAAACTGTTTTTT. This rearrangement joins TRBV4-3 to TRBJ1-4; no reliable D call. Deletions cut 2 bases from V and 0 bases from J, with 13 bases between. This CDR3 has 17 amino acids. CDR1 LGHNA and CDR2 YSLEER come from the germline V gene.

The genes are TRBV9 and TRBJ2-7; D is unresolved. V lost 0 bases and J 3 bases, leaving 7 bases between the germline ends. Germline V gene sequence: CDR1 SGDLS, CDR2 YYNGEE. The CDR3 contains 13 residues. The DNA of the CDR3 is TGTGCCAGCAGCGTAGGGCCGCTCTACGAGCAGTACTTC. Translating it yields CASSVGPLYEQYF.

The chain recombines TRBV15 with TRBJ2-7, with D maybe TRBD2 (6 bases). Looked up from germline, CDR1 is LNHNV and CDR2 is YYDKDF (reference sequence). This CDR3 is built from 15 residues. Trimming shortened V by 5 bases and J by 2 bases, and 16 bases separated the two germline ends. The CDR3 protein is CATSHDRGFTYEQYF. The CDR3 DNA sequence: TGTGCCACCAGCCACGATCGGGGGTTCACCTACGAGCAGTACTTC.